These 14 T cell receptor beta chains came from one sample sequenced in a study of PD-1 blockade in classical Hodgkin lymphoma. Sequenced by immunoSEQ multiplex PCR; TCRdb stores in-frame clones only, minus some. The table has 45,000 to 60,000 clones, about 80% seen once. Noted time point: cycle 4 day 1 (C4D1), after 6 weeks of nivolumab. Each patient's relapse followed autologous stem cell transplantation, and brentuximab vedotin exposure varied. Sequences were derived from peripheral blood mononuclear cells (PBMCs), sampled before the fourth cycle of nivolumab. The receptors were sampled from a human donor with classical Hodgkin lymphoma.

This clone was observed a single time. The same CDR3 also results from other DNA sequences found in this sample. This chain joins TRBV11-3 and TRBJ1-3; TRBD1 aligns across 9 bases. V lost 5 bases to trimming and J lost 2 bases; unmatched junction nucleotides: 4. Germline V CDR1 and CDR2: SGHNT, YENEEA. The length of the CDR3 is 15 residues. The CDR3 reads CASSPGQGPGNTIYF. The CDR3 coding sequence is TGTGCCAGCAGCCCAGGACAGGGGCCTGGAAACACCATATATTTT.

This clone has more than one count but fewer than ten. This chain uses TRBV19 with TRBJ1-1, with TRBD1 as a possible D gene (6 bases). In germline, CDR1 is LNHDA, CDR2 SQIVND (reference sequence). This CDR3 comprises 14 residues. V shed 11 bases and J shed 5 bases, with 21 bases lying between them. The CDR3 coding sequence is TGTGCCTCGTCACCACGGGGGCTGGGAACTGAAGCTTTCTTT. The encoded protein is CASSPRGLGTEAFF.

This clone showed up just once. This chain links TRBV7-6 with TRBJ1-5, with 7 nucleotides matching TRBD1. In germline, CDR1 is SGHVS, CDR2 FNYEAQ. V shed 5 bases and J 2 bases; nucleotides not matched to a gene: 6. The CDR3 runs to 15 residues. The CDR3 sequence: CASSLTGDGNQPQHF. CDR3 in DNA: TGTGCCAGCAGCCTCACAGGGGATGGCAATCAGCCCCAGCATTTT.

This chain links TRBV20-1 with TRBJ1-2; D unresolved. From germline, CDR1 is DFQATT and CDR2 SNEGSKA (reference sequence). CDR3 length: 11 amino acids. V was cut by 4 bases and J by 4 bases, with 7 bases left in between. The CDR3 sequence: CSATRGYGYTF. CDR3 coding DNA: TGCAGTGCTACCCGGGGCTATGGCTACACCTTC.

V usage is TRBV5-1 and J usage is TRBJ1-2, with D uncertain. Germline V CDR1 and CDR2: SGHRS, YFSETQ. There are 14 residues in the CDR3. V lost 0 bases, J lost 2 bases, and 8 bases lay in between. CDR3 sequence reads: CASSLDRRNYGYTF. The CDR3 DNA follows: TGCGCCAGCAGCTTGGATCGCAGGAACTATGGCTACACCTTC.

The rearrangement joins TRBV11-2 to TRBJ2-3; D gene unclear. Deletions cut 10 bases from V and 7 bases from J, with 18 bases between. CDR3 size: 13 residues. Germline CDR1 SGHAT, CDR2 FQNNGV. CDR3 amino acids: CATTPGASYTQYF. The CDR3 nucleotides are TGTGCCACCACCCCAGGCGCCTCCTATACGCAGTATTTT.

The chain carries TRBV9 and TRBJ2-7; D possibly matches TRBD1 or TRBD2 (5 bases each). Germline CDR1 is SGDLS and CDR2 is YYNGEE. Trimming stripped 3 bases from V and 0 bases from J, with 16 bases between. This CDR3 comprises 16 residues. CDR3 sequence reads: CASSASPTGPSYEQYF. The DNA for the CDR3 is TGTGCCAGCAGCGCTAGCCCCACGGGACCCTCCTACGAGCAGTACTTC. Based on the CDR3 plus reference TRBV9 and TRBJ2-7, the full variable domain is DSGVTQTPKHLITATGQRVTLRCSPRSGDLSVYWYQQSLDQGLQFLIQYYNGEERAKGNILERFSAQQFPDLHSELNLSSLELGDSALYFCASSASPTGPSYEQYFGPGTRLTVT.

This chain connects TRBV5-1 to TRBJ2-7; D is unresolved. The V and J ends lost 2 bases and 0 bases respectively, with 12 bases between them. The length of the CDR3 is 15 residues. Germline-derived CDR1 and CDR2 are SGHRS and YFSETQ. In DNA, the CDR3 is TGCGCCAGCAGCTTAATGACGAGTAGCTCCTACGAGCAGTACTTC. This gives the protein CASSLMTSSSYEQYF.

This sequence joins TRBV27 and TRBJ2-7, with D tentatively TRBD2 (5 bases). V dropped 3 bases and J dropped 3 bases, with 24 bases sitting between them. Germline CDR1 and CDR2: MNHEY and SMNVEV (reference sequence). There are 18 residues in the CDR3. The CDR3 DNA follows: TGTGCCAGCAGTTTCGCGGCCCCCTTCAGAGAGGGTAACTACGAGCAGTACTTC. Translating gives CASSFAAPFREGNYEQYF.

V usage is TRBV7-8 and J usage is TRBJ1-4, with D possibly TRBD1 on 6 matching bases. CDR1 is SGHVS, CDR2 FQNEAQ, per germline. V was clipped by 0 bases and J by 11 bases, with 16 bases between them. This CDR3 comprises 15 residues. CDR3 in amino acids: CASSLATTGFGKLFF. DNA of the CDR3: TGTGCCAGCAGCTTAGCGACCACAGGGTTTGGGAAACTGTTTTTT.

V usage is TRBV5-4 and J usage is TRBJ2-7, with 7 bases aligning to TRBD2. V shed 0 bases, J shed 4 bases, and the junction held 1 base outside the gene matches. Per germline, CDR1 SGHNT and CDR2 YYREEE (reference sequence). The CDR3 is 13 residues long. CDR3 DNA sequence: TGTGCCAGCAGCTTGGGGCGGGAGTACGAGCAGTACTTC. Translated, it gives CASSLGREYEQYF.

V is TRBV5-1 and J is TRBJ1-1; D uncertain. The CDR3 runs 13 residues. Germline assignment: CDR1 SGHRS and CDR2 YFSETQ. V lost 0 bases, J lost 1 base, and 4 bases lay in between. CDR3 residues: CASSLGWNTEAFF. The DNA for the CDR3 is TGCGCCAGCAGCTTGGGGTGGAACACTGAAGCTTTCTTT.

The genes are TRBV11-2 and TRBJ2-7, with a weak D call TRBD1 (5 bases). Trimming shortened V by 4 bases and J by 4 bases, and 17 bases separated the two germline ends. Germline values: CDR1 SGHAT, CDR2 FQNNGV. The CDR3 spans 15 residues. For the CDR3, the DNA is TGTGCCAGCAGCTCACAGGAGACCCTACCTTACGAGCAGTACTTC. This gives the protein CASSSQETLPYEQYF.

This clone was seen more than once but under ten times. The CDR3 DNA sequence: TGTGCCAGCAGCTTAGGCCCGGACTCTAACACTGAAGCTTTCTTT. This codes for CASSLGPDSNTEAFF. This chain connects TRBV7-6 to TRBJ1-1; D remains ambiguous. Looked up from germline, CDR1 is SGHVS and CDR2 is FNYEAQ. The CDR3 is 15 amino acids. V shed 1 base and J shed 2 bases, with 11 bases lying between them.